The 10 T cell receptor beta chains given below trace back to one sample, sequenced in a study of T cell responses to AZD1222 COVID-19 vaccine (dated by TCRdb to 2020 to 2023). The method behind the library was the immunoSEQ multiplex PCR assay. The table was pulled from immuneACCESS by TCRdb, which kept in-frame rearrangements only. Such tables lose some clones; where checked, under half of the loss comes from unresolved V genes, and the rest has no known cause. The sample table lists approximately 92,000 clones, roughly 87% of them with a count of one. 2.5% to 3% of the sample is in the top ten clones. This sample's time point label indicates: baseline before first vaccination. Sequences were derived from peripheral blood, sampled on day 0 of AZD1222 vaccination. Receptor source: an adult in good health.

The chain carries TRBV2 and TRBJ1-6, with unresolved D. V lost 6 bases, J lost 6 bases, and 18 bases lay in between. Germline CDR1 and CDR2: SNHLY and FYNNEI. The CDR3 spans 16 residues. CDR3 loop: CASRVMAAKRNSPLHF. As DNA, the CDR3 is TGTGCCAGCAGGGTTATGGCAGCAAAGCGTAATTCACCCCTCCACTTT.

The rearrangement links TRBV6-2 or TRBV6-3 to TRBJ2-7; 8 bases align to TRBD1. Germline assignment: CDR1 MNHEY and CDR2 SVGEGT. The CDR3 runs 15 residues. The trim removed 6 bases at V and 2 bases at J, leaving 9 bases unmatched. The CDR3 reads CASSSRQGPTYEQYV. CDR3 coding DNA: TGTGCCAGCAGCTCCCGACAGGGGCCGACCTACGAGCAGTACGTC.

This clone has only one observation. CDR3 DNA: TGTGCCAGCAGTTCCCTGGGGGGGAGGAAGGGTCCCCTCCACTTT. Residues: CASSSLGGRKGPLHF. The chain employs TRBV11-2 and TRBJ1-6; a weak D match, TRBD1 (5 bases). The ends were cut back, 6 bases at V and 13 bases at J, with 22 bases in the middle. CDR3 length: 15 residues. The V gene's germline CDR1 is SGHAT and CDR2 FQNNGV.

This clone was counted at least ten times. The sample has other DNA sequences that encode this CDR3 too. This chain uses TRBV4-1 with TRBJ2-3; TRBD2 matches 7 bases. This CDR3 region has 16 residues. The ends lost 0 bases at V and 2 bases at J; junction bases unmatched: 5. CDR1 is MGHRA and CDR2 is YSYEKL in the germline V gene. The CDR3 bases are TGCGCCAGCAGCCAAGAGGTGGGGGGGAACACAGATACGCAGTATTTT. Protein: CASSQEVGGNTDTQYF.

The rearrangement uses TRBV7-3 and TRBJ1-1, with 8 bases matching TRBD1. The CDR3 contains 13 residues. Germline-derived CDR1 and CDR2 are SGHTA and FQGTGA. Trimming took 5 bases from V and 4 from J; bases not matched to a gene: 3. In DNA form, the CDR3 reads TGTGCCAGCAGCCCAACAGGGGGCACTGAAGCTTTCTTT. This encodes CASSPTGGTEAFF.

The V and J genes are TRBV7-2 and TRBJ2-3, with 10 bases aligning to TRBD2. The CDR3 runs 16 residues. Germline-derived CDR1 and CDR2 are SGHTA and FQGNSA. V shed 1 base and J 3 bases; nucleotides not matched to a gene: 4. The CDR3 nucleotides are TGTGCCAGCAGCTTAGGCCCTAGCGGGGGTACAGATACGCAGTATTTT. Its protein product is CASSLGPSGGTDTQYF.

A remark on this clone: At one boundary the junction diverges from the germline segment, which might be a read error. The rearrangement joins TRBV7-7 to TRBJ2-2, with TRBD1 identical over 7 bases. Per germline, CDR1 SSHAT and CDR2 FNYEAQ (reference sequence). This CDR3 is 15 amino acids long. CDR3 in DNA: TGTGCTAGCAGCAACAGGGGATCCAACACCGGGGAGCTGTTTTTT. Protein product: CASSNRGSNTGELFF.

The V and J genes are TRBV15 and TRBJ1-1; D might be TRBD1 (5 bases). This CDR3 region has 16 residues. Germline CDR1 and CDR2: LNHNV and YYDKDF (reference sequence). V dropped 0 bases and J dropped 2 bases, with 13 bases sitting between them. The CDR3 coding sequence is TGTGCCACCAGCAGAGAGAGGCCAGGGTTAAACACTGAAGCTTTCTTT. Translating gives CATSRERPGLNTEAFF.

The chain has TRBV11-3 and TRBJ2-4; 7 bases fit TRBD1. Germline V gene data show CDR1 as SGHNT and CDR2 as YENEEA. V shed 5 bases, J shed 2 bases, and the junction held 6 bases outside the gene matches. The CDR3 extends over 15 amino acids. CDR3 region: CASSPRQGTKNIQYF. For the CDR3, the DNA is TGTGCCAGCAGCCCAAGACAGGGTACCAAAAACATTCAGTACTTC.

The gene calls are TRBV12-2 and TRBJ1-5. TRBV12-2 is flagged as a pseudogene. This CDR3 region has 15 residues. This CDR3 reads CASRETFYSNQPQHF. The CDR3 DNA reads as TGTGCAAGTCGCGAAACGTTTTATAGCAATCAGCCCCAGCATTTT.